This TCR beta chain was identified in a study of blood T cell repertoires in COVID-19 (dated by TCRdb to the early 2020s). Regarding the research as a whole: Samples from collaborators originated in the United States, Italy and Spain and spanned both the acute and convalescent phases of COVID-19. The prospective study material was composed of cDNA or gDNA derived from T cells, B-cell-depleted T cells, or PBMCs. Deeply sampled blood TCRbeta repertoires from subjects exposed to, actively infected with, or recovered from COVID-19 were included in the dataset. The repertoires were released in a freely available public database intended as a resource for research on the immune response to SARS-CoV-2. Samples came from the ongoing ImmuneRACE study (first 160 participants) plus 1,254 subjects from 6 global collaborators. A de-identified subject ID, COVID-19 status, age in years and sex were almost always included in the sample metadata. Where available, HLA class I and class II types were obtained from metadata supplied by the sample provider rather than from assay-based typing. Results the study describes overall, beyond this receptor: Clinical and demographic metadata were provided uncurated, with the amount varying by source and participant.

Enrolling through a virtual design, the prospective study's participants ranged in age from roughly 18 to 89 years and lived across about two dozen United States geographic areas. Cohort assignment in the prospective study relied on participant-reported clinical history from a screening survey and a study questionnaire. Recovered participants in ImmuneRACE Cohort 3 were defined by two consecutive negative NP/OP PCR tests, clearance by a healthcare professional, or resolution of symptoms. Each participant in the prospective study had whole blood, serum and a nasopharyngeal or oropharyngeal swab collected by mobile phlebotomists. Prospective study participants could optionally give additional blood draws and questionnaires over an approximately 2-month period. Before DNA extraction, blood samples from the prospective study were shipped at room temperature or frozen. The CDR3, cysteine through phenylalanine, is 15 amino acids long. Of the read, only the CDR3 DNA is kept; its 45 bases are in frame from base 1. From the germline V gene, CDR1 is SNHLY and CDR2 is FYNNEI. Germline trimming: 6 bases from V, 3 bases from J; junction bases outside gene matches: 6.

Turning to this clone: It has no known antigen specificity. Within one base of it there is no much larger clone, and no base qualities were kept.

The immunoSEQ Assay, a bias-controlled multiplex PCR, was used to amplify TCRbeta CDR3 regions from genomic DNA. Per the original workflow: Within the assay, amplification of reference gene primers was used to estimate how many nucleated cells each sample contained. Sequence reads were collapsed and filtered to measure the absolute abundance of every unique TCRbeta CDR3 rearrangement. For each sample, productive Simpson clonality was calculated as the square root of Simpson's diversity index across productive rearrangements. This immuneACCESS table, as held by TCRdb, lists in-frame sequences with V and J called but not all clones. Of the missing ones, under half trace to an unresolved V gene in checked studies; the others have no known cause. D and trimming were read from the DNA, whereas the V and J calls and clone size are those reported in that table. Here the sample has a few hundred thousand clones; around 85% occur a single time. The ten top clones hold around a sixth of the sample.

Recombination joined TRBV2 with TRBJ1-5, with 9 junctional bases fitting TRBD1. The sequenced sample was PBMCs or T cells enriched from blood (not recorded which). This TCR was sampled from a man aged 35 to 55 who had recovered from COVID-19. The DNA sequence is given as TGTGCCAGCAGGCCCGGGACAGGGTTCAATCAGCCCCAGCATTTT. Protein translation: CASRPGTGFNQPQHF.